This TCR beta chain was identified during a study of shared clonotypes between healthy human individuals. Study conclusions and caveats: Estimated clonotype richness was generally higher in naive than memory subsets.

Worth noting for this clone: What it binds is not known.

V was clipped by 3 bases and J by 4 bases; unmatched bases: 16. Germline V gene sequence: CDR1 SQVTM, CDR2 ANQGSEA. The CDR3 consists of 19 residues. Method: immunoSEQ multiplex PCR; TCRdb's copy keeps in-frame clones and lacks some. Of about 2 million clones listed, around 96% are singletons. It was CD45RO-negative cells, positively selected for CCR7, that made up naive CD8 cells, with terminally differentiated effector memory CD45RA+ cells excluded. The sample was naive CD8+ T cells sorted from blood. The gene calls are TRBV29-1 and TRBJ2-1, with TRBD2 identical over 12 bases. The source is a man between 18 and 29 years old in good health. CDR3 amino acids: CSVDFRQGASGRVYNEQFF. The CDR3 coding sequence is TGCAGCGTTGACTTCCGACAGGGAGCTAGCGGGAGGGTTTACAATGAGCAGTTCTTC.